The following is a TCR beta chain sequence with its context. What it recognizes is unknown. The record originates from a study of T cell responses to AZD1222 COVID-19 vaccine. General study results and limits: Spike-specific TCR breadth and depth both grew after two AZD1222 doses.

Germline V gene data show CDR1 as SGHTA and CDR2 as FQGNSA. V lost 1 base to trimming and J lost 0 bases, with 9 bases between them. This CDR3 is built from 15 residues. This table comes from immunoSEQ multiplex PCR, and its TCRdb copy is limited to in-frame clones, with some not included. The sample consists of 110,000 to 150,000 clones, 80% to 95% of them appearing once. The TCR originated in an adult in good health. This chain connects TRBV7-2 to TRBJ2-5; unclear D gene. Specimen: peripheral blood, collected on day 0 of AZD1222 vaccination. The CDR3 DNA reads as TGTGCCAGCAGCTTAGTCCTGAGGTACCAAGAGACCCAGTACTTC. Translated: CASSLVLRYQETQYF.